One and the same sample provided the 21 T cell receptor beta chains below, sequenced in a study of tumor-infiltrating lymphocytes in primary liver carcinoma. A primer matching the constant region was used to make TCR beta cDNA from around 550 ng of total RNA. ARM-PCR, slightly modified, supplied the TCR beta libraries through three nested multiplex PCR rounds. PCR rounds one and two used TRBV1-TRBV30 forward primers with a C-beta reverse primer for around 9 cycles each. TCRdb re-analysed the multiplex PCR reads in MiXCR, keeping a single row per CDR3 protein. This sample carries approximately 37,000 distinct CDR3 sequences, roughly 80% of them seen once, and the ten largest clones take around 40%. Unsorted bulk tissue, about 17-34 mg of it, served as the source for co-extraction of RNA and DNA. Specimen: tumor-adjacent normal liver tissue. The source of these receptors is a man in his forties with primary liver carcinoma and hepatitis B virus infection.

Comments on this clonotype: Sequence at one end of the junction differs from germline and may be a read error. The chain employs TRBV29-1 and TRBJ2-7; 10 nucleotides agree with TRBD1. The CDR3 is made up of 14 amino acids. Germline V gene lookup returns CDR1 SQVTM and CDR2 ANQGSEA. The CDR3 spells CSVELSGQGTEHYF. As DNA, the CDR3 is TGCAGTGTGGAACTTTCGGGACAGGGGACCGAGCACTACTTC.

The chain employs TRBV6-2 or TRBV6-3 and TRBJ2-1; 8 positions agree with TRBD1. With 10 bases clipped from V and 3 bases from J, the junction kept 11 bases outside the gene matches. Germline V CDR1 and CDR2: MNHEY, SVGEGT. CDR3 size: 15 residues. The CDR3 nucleotides are TGTGCCAACAGCCTACTCGACAGGGGCTACAATGAGCAGTTCTTC. It yields the protein CANSLLDRGYNEQFF.

This clonotype is medium-sized. V usage is TRBV6-2 or TRBV6-3 and J usage is TRBJ2-5, with 8 bases matching TRBD2. The V gene's germline CDR1 is MNHEY and CDR2 SVGEGT. V was clipped by 6 bases and J by 4 bases; unmatched bases: 10. The length of the CDR3 is 15 residues. Here the CDR3 reads CASSPLLAGGETQYF. The CDR3 DNA follows: TGTGCCAGCAGCCCCCTGCTAGCGGGCGGAGAGACCCAGTACTTC.

Sample share makes this clonotype medium-sized (0.01 to 0.1%). CDR3 region: CASSVRGAETQYF. The CDR3 DNA reads as TGTGCCAGCAGTGTAAGGGGTGCAGAGACCCAGTACTTC. The chain links TRBV6-1 to TRBJ2-5, with D perhaps TRBD1 (5 bases). Trimming removed 4 bases from V and 4 bases from J, with 10 bases in between. The CDR3 is 13 amino acids. Germline-derived CDR1 and CDR2 are MNHNS and SASEGT.

With respect to this clonotype: Germline and junction disagree at one end, which may indicate a read error. The rearrangement uses TRBV5-1 and TRBJ2-3; the D is unclear. CDR1 and CDR2 (germline): SGHRS, YFSETQ. The CDR3 length is 13 residues. CDR3: CASSSGRTNTQYF. The CDR3 coding sequence is TGCGCCAGCAGTTCAGGACGCACAAATACACAGTATTTT.

In its sample, this clonotype was seen many times. The rearrangement links TRBV7-9 to TRBJ1-6; 7 bases map to TRBD1. The CDR3 extends over 15 amino acids. With V trimmed by 1 base and J by 7 bases, 4 bases remained unmatched. Germline CDR1 is SEHNR and CDR2 is FQNEAQ (reference sequence). The CDR3 sequence: CASSLVAGGNSPLHF. CDR3 bases: TGTGCCAGCAGCTTAGTGGCAGGGGGAAATTCACCCCTCCACTTT. The full variable domain, in which reference TRBV7-9 and TRBJ1-6 provide the parts outside the CDR3, is DTGVSQNPRHKITKRGQNVTFRCDPISEHNRLYWYRQTLGQGPEFLTYFQNEAQLEKSRLLSDRFSAERPKGSFSTLEIQRTEQGDSAMYLCASSLVAGGNSPLHFGNGTRLTVT.

On this clonotype: The CDR3 carries no conserved terminal phenylalanine or tryptophan, so it likely arises from a read error. This rearrangement joins TRBV28 to TRBJ1-6, with 12 nucleotides matching TRBD1. CDR3 length: 18 amino acids. V dropped 9 bases and J dropped 7; count of bases not matched to a gene: 16. Per the germline V gene, CDR1 is MDHEN and CDR2 is SYDVKM. The CDR3 sequence: CASQRGTGGEMENSPLHV. CDR3 in DNA: TGTGCCAGTCAACGAGGGACAGGGGGCGAGATGGAGAATTCACCCCTCCACGTT.

A word on this clonotype: Germline and junction disagree at one end, which may indicate a read error. V usage is TRBV5-1 and J usage is TRBJ2-4, with 7 positions matching TRBD1. The CDR3 runs 15 residues. Per germline, CDR1 SGHRS and CDR2 YFSETQ. The CDR3 DNA follows: TGTGCCAGCAGCGCGACAGGGATAGCCAAAAACATTCAGTGCTTC. Its translation is CASSATGIAKNIQCF.

A note on this clonotype: The CDR3 does not close with the conserved phenylalanine or tryptophan, likely indicating a read error. The chain combines TRBV20-1 with TRBJ2-3, with D possibly matching TRBD2 (5 bases). The CDR3 consists of 13 residues. The V end lost 6 bases, the J end lost 2 bases, and 12 bases lay between the germline ends. The germline V gene encodes CDR1 DFQATT and CDR2 SNEGSKA (reference sequence). CDR3 in DNA: TGCAGTGCCACGGGAAGCACCACAGATACGCAGTATTCT. This codes for CSATGSTTDTQYS.

Worth noting for this clonotype: The CDR3 ends on some other residue instead of the conserved phenylalanine or tryptophan, so this is likely a read error. CDR3 DNA: TGTGTCAGCAGTTACAGGGAAACTGAAGCTTTCTAT. As protein: CVSSYRETEAFY. V gene TRBV6-2 or TRBV6-3 combines with J gene TRBJ1-1; TRBD1 is a possible D gene (6 bases). This CDR3 is 12 amino acids long. Germline CDR1 and CDR2: MNHEY and SVGEGT.

With respect to this clonotype: Compared with germline, one end of the junction differs, possibly owing to a read error. The V and J genes are TRBV29-1 and TRBJ2-1; tentative D call: TRBD2 (6 bases). The CDR3 extends over 16 amino acids. Germline V gene sequence: CDR1 SQVTM, CDR2 ANQGSEA. CDR3 coding DNA: TGCAGCGTCGCTAATCGGGGGTGGGATAGGCAGAATGAGCATTCCTTT. Translation: CSVANRGWDRQNEHSF.

Worth noting for this clonotype: The CDR3 does not end in the conserved phenylalanine or tryptophan, so this is likely a read error. The CDR3 nucleotides are TGTGTCAGCAGCTTAAGACTAGTGGGAGGACCCGGGGAGCTGTTTTTG. Amino acids: CVSSLRLVGGPGELFL. This chain uses TRBV13 with TRBJ2-2; possibly TRBD2 for D (6 bases). Germline assignment: CDR1 PRHDT and CDR2 FYEKMQ (reference sequence). The CDR3 has 16 amino acids.

This clonotype was detected only once. One end of the junction is discordant with germline, which a read error may explain. The chain employs TRBV7-8 and TRBJ2-1; possible D gene TRBD2, 6 bases. CDR3 length: 16 amino acids. Germline-derived CDR1 and CDR2 are SGHVS and FQNEAQ. Here the CDR3 DNA reads TGTGCCAGCAGCTTAACCGTCGGGAGAAGTTACACTGAGCAGTTCTTC. Protein: CASSLTVGRSYTEQFF.

On this clonotype: At one boundary the junction diverges from the germline segment, which might be a read error. The V gene is TRBV11-2, the J gene TRBJ2-5; D possibly corresponds to TRBD2 (7 bases). CDR1 and CDR2 (germline): SGHAT, FQNNGV. CDR3 length: 15 residues. The CDR3 loop reads CASSLIGGRQETRYF. CDR3 sequence (DNA): TGTGCCAGCAGCTTAATCGGGGGGCGCCAAGAGACCCGGTACTTC. The full variable domain, its missing parts supplied by reference TRBV11-2 and TRBJ2-5, is EAGVAQSPRYKIIEKRQSVAFWCNPISGHATLYWYQQILGQGPKLLIQFQNNGVVDDSQLPKDRFSAERLKGVDSTLKIQPAKLEDSAVYLCASSLIGGRQETRYFGPGTRLLVL.

As concerns this clonotype: The junction departs from the called germline gene at one end, perhaps through a read error. CDR3 in amino acids: CASNQGGRAFF. DNA of the CDR3: TGTGCAAGCAACCAAGGGGGGAGGGCTTTCTTT. The chain links TRBV11-2 to TRBJ1-1; possibly TRBD1 for D (6 bases). This CDR3 contains 11 residues. CDR1 SGHAT and CDR2 FQNNGV come from the germline V gene.

This clonotype is termed medium-sized. This CDR3 is missing its conserved last phenylalanine or tryptophan, likely due to a read error. The DNA is left out, because the CDR3 cannot be placed on it with certainty; the CDR3 is given as TCRdb lists it. The chain employs TRBV4-1 and TRBJ2-1; the table assigns TRBD2, which was not confirmed against the DNA. CDR1 and CDR2 from the germline V gene are MGHRA and YSYEKL. The CDR3 is 12 amino acids long, termini counted. CDR3 protein: CASSPGSGLLSL.

Worth noting for this clonotype: Sequence at one end of the junction differs from germline and may be a read error. The chain is built from TRBV29-1 and TRBJ2-7, with D uncertain. Germline V lookup: CDR1 SQVTM, CDR2 ANQGSEA. The CDR3 loop spans 11 amino acids. CDR3 nucleotide sequence: TGCGGCGTTGTTTGGGCCTCAGAGAAGTACTTC. Translated: CGVVWASEKYF.

This clonotype was detected a few times. The chain is built from TRBV18 and TRBJ2-3; the D is unclear. In germline, CDR1 is KGHSH, CDR2 LQKENI. This CDR3 spans 13 amino acids. With 9 bases removed from V and 0 bases from J, the gap between germline ends came to 10 bases. CDR3 in amino acids: CASSAASTDTQYF. The CDR3 nucleotides read TGTGCCAGTTCAGCAGCTAGCACAGATACGCAGTATTTT.

The rearrangement uses TRBV6-6 and TRBJ1-5; D not certain. Per germline, CDR1 MNHNY and CDR2 SVGAGI (reference sequence). This CDR3 is built from 15 residues. V shed 5 bases and J shed 1 base, with 12 bases lying between them. CDR3 sequence: CASSRSRRSNQPQHF. The CDR3 DNA reads as TGTGCCAGCAGTCGTAGCCGGAGGAGCAATCAGCCCCAGCATTTT.

This clonotype was seen more than once but under ten times. Its ends do not fully match the called genes, so a read error is possible. The rearrangement links TRBV6-5 to TRBJ2-3, with 7 positions matching TRBD2. Germline-derived CDR1 and CDR2 are MNHEY and SVGAGI. This CDR3 is built from 15 residues. This CDR3 reads CASNPGLEGTDTQYF. CDR3 bases: TGTGCCAGCAACCCCGGACTAGAGGGAACAGACACGCAGTATTTT.

There are many counts of this clonotype. J is TRBJ2-7 and V is TRBV7-9; D remains ambiguous. This CDR3 contains 14 residues. Trimming stripped 1 base from V and 5 bases from J, with 12 bases between. Germline V gives CDR1 SEHNR, CDR2 FQNEAQ (reference sequence). The CDR3 DNA follows: TGTGCCAGCAGCTTAGTCAGTGTATCCCACGAGCAGTACTTC. Translating gives CASSLVSVSHEQYF.